One sample yielded the 24 T cell receptor beta chains listed below, sequenced in a study of T cell responses to AZD1222 COVID-19 vaccine. The protocol was immunoSEQ multiplex PCR, while the TCRdb copy is restricted to in-frame clones and leaves out a portion. The table records more than 140,000 clones, over 85% of them present only once. The sequencing used peripheral blood, collected on day 0 of MenACWY control vaccination. These receptors all come from an adult in good health.

The V gene is TRBV6-2 or TRBV6-3, the J gene TRBJ1-1, with D possibly being TRBD1 (5 bases). This CDR3 is 14 amino acids long. Trimming removed 0 bases from V and 7 bases from J, with 12 bases in between. Germline CDR1 reads MNHEY; CDR2 reads SVGEGT. The CDR3 region has the DNA TGTGCCAGCAGTTACTCGAATCTGGGGGTTGAAGCTTTCTTT. This encodes CASSYSNLGVEAFF.

This clone has only one observation. The rearrangement links TRBV2 to TRBJ1-2; TRBD1 agrees at 7 bases. Germline loops: CDR1 SNHLY, CDR2 FYNNEI. V gave up 7 bases and J gave up 6 bases; unmatched junction bases: 11. CDR3 length equals 14 residues. CDR3 loop: CASTLQGRDDGYTF. Here the CDR3 DNA reads TGTGCCAGCACCCTACAGGGGAGAGATGATGGCTACACCTTC.

The count of this clone is one. The rearrangement joins TRBV25-1 to TRBJ1-6, with D perhaps TRBD1 (6 bases). CDR1 MGHDK and CDR2 SYGVNS come from the germline V gene. The CDR3 covers 15 residues. V lost 4 bases and J 10 bases, leaving 17 bases between the germline ends. Here the CDR3 reads CASSGLDSRNSPLHF. CDR3 DNA: TGTGCCAGCAGTGGATTGGACAGTCGAAACTCACCCCTCCACTTT. Full variable domain (remainder filled in from reference TRBV25-1 and TRBJ1-6): EADIYQTPRYLVIGTGKKITLECSQTMGHDKMYWYQQDPGMELHLIHYSYGVNSTEKGDLSSESTVSRIRTEHFPLTLESARPSHTSQYLCASSGLDSRNSPLHFGNGTRLTVT.

This chain uses TRBV27 with TRBJ1-2; 9 bases map to TRBD1. CDR3 size: 14 residues. Germline loops: CDR1 MNHEY, CDR2 SMNVEV (reference sequence). V was pared by 5 bases and J by 6 bases, with 7 bases of the junction left unmatched. CDR3 region: CASSIGQGTDGYTF. The CDR3 DNA is TGTGCCAGCAGTATCGGACAGGGGACAGATGGCTACACCTTC.

The chain employs TRBV19 and TRBJ1-2; D gene uncertain. Trimming removed 3 bases from V and 6 bases from J, with 14 bases in between. Germline assignment: CDR1 LNHDA and CDR2 SQIVND (reference sequence). The CDR3 extends over 14 amino acids. For the CDR3, the DNA is TGTGCCAGTAGTATTCGGCCGGGTATGGATGGCTACACCTTC. Protein: CASSIRPGMDGYTF.

This sequence joins TRBV27 and TRBJ1-3; D may be TRBD1 (5 bases). Per the germline V gene, CDR1 is MNHEY and CDR2 is SMNVEV (reference sequence). The CDR3 totals 14 residues. The V end lost 2 bases, the J end lost 4 bases, and 9 bases lay between the germline ends. The CDR3 nucleotides read TGTGCCAGCAGTTTAGGGGGAAAGGGAAACACCATATATTTT. Translated, it gives CASSLGGKGNTIYF.

The chain employs TRBV9 and TRBJ2-2, with D maybe TRBD2 (5 bases). The CDR3 covers 15 residues. Trimming removed 4 bases from V and 4 bases from J, with 14 bases in between. CDR1 is SGDLS and CDR2 is YYNGEE in the germline V gene. CDR3 bases: TGTGCCAGCAGCACCGCACCAGGACTCACCGGGGAGCTGTTTTTT. Protein product: CASSTAPGLTGELFF.

The chain links TRBV4-2 to TRBJ2-1; 9 bases line up with TRBD2. V trimming: 4 bases; J trimming: 8 bases; junction bases outside the gene matches: 21. The CDR3 length is 19 residues. Germline V CDR1 and CDR2: LGHNA, YNFKEQ. CDR3 bases: TGTGCCAGCAGCCGAGCCGCCCCCATAGCGGGAGATTCTAGGTATGAGCAGTTCTTC. This gives the protein CASSRAAPIAGDSRYEQFF.

The genes are TRBV25-1 and TRBJ1-1; no reliable D call. This CDR3 is built from 13 residues. Trimming took off 4 bases at V and 8 bases at J, with 14 bases between the two ends. Germline-derived CDR1 and CDR2 are MGHDK and SYGVNS. The DNA of the CDR3 is TGTGCCAGCAGTGCCAGTGAAAGCCCGGAAGCTTTCTTT. Residues: CASSASESPEAFF.

The V and J genes are TRBV7-9 and TRBJ2-1; D gene ambiguous. The CDR3 length is 11 residues. V was clipped by 5 bases and J by 6 bases, with 5 bases between them. From germline, CDR1 is SEHNR and CDR2 FQNEAQ (reference sequence). CDR3 sequence reads: CASSTSNEQFF. CDR3 nucleotide sequence: TGTGCCAGCAGCACCTCCAATGAGCAGTTCTTC.

The chain combines TRBV19 with TRBJ2-5; D gene ambiguous. Germline V CDR1 and CDR2: LNHDA, SQIVND (reference sequence). The V and J ends lost 10 bases and 1 base respectively, with 16 bases between them. This CDR3 has 14 residues. The CDR3 loop reads CATSQGGFQETQYF. For the CDR3, the DNA is TGTGCCACCTCCCAAGGTGGTTTCCAAGAGACCCAGTACTTC.

V gene TRBV27 combines with J gene TRBJ2-5; D gene ambiguous. V dropped 3 bases and J dropped 4 bases, with 9 bases sitting between them. Looked up from germline, CDR1 is MNHEY and CDR2 is SMNVEV (reference sequence). This CDR3 has 13 residues. The CDR3 DNA is TGTGCCAGCAGTTTCCAGATTCGAGAGACCCAGTACTTC. This gives the protein CASSFQIRETQYF.

The genes are TRBV3-1 (or the pseudogene TRBV3-2) and TRBJ2-5; TRBD2 matches 12 bases. The CDR3 loop spans 16 amino acids. CDR1 is LGHDT, CDR2 YNNKEL, per germline (reference sequence). With V trimmed by 4 bases and J by 3 bases, 6 bases remained unmatched. The CDR3 sequence is CASSPRTSGTKETQYF. CDR3 in DNA: TGTGCCAGCAGCCCTAGGACTAGCGGGACCAAAGAGACCCAGTACTTC.

The J gene is TRBJ1-3, the V gene TRBV7-9, with D possibly matching TRBD1 (6 bases). V was pared by 8 bases and J by 7 bases, with 18 bases between. There are 14 residues in the CDR3. The germline V gene encodes CDR1 SEHNR and CDR2 FQNEAQ (reference sequence). The CDR3 nucleotides read TGTGCCAGCGGAAACACCCAGGGGTCTAACACCATATATTTT. Amino acid sequence: CASGNTQGSNTIYF.

CDR3 sequence (DNA): TGTGCCAGCAGTGAAGAGGGTCGGGCAGGTGCACCTTTCTTT. Amino acid sequence: CASSEEGRAGAPFF. The V gene is TRBV2, the J gene TRBJ1-1; no reliable D call. From germline, CDR1 is SNHLY and CDR2 FYNNEI. The CDR3 sequence is 14 residues long. Trimming pared 1 base from V and 12 bases from J, leaving 18 bases between.

The chain combines TRBV7-6 with TRBJ2-5; maybe TRBD2 (5 bases). This CDR3 has 16 amino acids. Trimming removed 1 base from V and 2 bases from J, with 14 bases in between. Germline V gene sequence: CDR1 SGHVS, CDR2 FNYEAQ. This CDR3 is CASSLGGFAIQETQYF. The CDR3 DNA reads TGTGCCAGCAGCTTAGGCGGGTTCGCGATACAAGAGACCCAGTACTTC.

The gene calls are TRBV4-1 and TRBJ1-2; no firm D call. The CDR3 sequence is 14 residues long. The germline V gene encodes CDR1 MGHRA and CDR2 YSYEKL. Trimming left V 7 bases short and J 4 bases short, with 16 bases between. In nucleotides, the CDR3 is TGCGCCAGCACGGTGATCCCCCTTTCCTATGGCTACACCTTC. Protein sequence: CASTVIPLSYGYTF.

This clone occurred once. The chain is built from TRBV28 and TRBJ2-3, with D possibly matching TRBD2 (5 bases). The CDR3 is 16 residues long. V was pared by 6 bases and J by 1 base, with 17 bases between. The V gene's germline CDR1 is MDHEN and CDR2 SYDVKM. The CDR3 here is CASRSLFDYRTDTQYF. In DNA form, the CDR3 reads TGTGCCAGCAGATCACTGTTCGACTACCGCACAGATACGCAGTATTTT.

V gene TRBV7-9 combines with J gene TRBJ2-7; 8 positions agree with TRBD2. CDR3 size: 15 residues. Per the germline V gene, CDR1 is SEHNR and CDR2 is FQNEAQ (reference sequence). The V gene end was trimmed by 5 bases and the J gene end by 2 bases; junction bases not matched to a gene: 8. The CDR3 here is CASSPTGGLAYEQYF. CDR3 nucleotide sequence: TGTGCCAGCAGCCCTACGGGGGGGCTCGCCTACGAGCAGTACTTC.

V gene TRBV4-2 combines with J gene TRBJ1-1, with no clear D. Germline CDR1 is LGHNA and CDR2 is YNFKEQ. The CDR3 sequence is 13 residues long. The germline V and J ends were trimmed by 5 bases and 2 bases, with 9 bases remaining between them. CDR3: CASSSRENTEAFF. In DNA form, the CDR3 reads TGTGCCAGCAGCAGCAGAGAAAACACTGAAGCTTTCTTT.

The chain joins TRBV23-1 to TRBJ1-2; D not certain. TRBV23-1 is an ORF, and what it does is uncertain. The ends were cut back, 0 bases at V and 3 bases at J, with 5 bases in the middle. The CDR3 consists of 13 residues. CDR3 loop: CASSQSRHYGYTF. Written as DNA, the CDR3 is TGCGCCAGCAGTCAATCGCGGCACTATGGCTACACCTTC.

The chain carries TRBV19 and TRBJ2-3; no definite D call. V lost 1 base to trimming and J lost 0 bases, with 11 bases between them. The CDR3 extends over 16 amino acids. Per germline, CDR1 LNHDA and CDR2 SQIVND (reference sequence). The CDR3 loop is CASSIGQARSTDTQYF. The DNA of the CDR3 is TGTGCCAGTAGTATAGGACAAGCCAGAAGCACAGATACGCAGTATTTT. Complete variable domain (other parts from reference TRBV19 and TRBJ2-3): DGGITQSPKYLFRKEGQNVTLSCEQNLNHDAMYWYRQDPGQGLRLIYYSQIVNDFQKGDIAEGYSVSREKKESFPLTVTSAQKNPTAFYLCASSIGQARSTDTQYFGPGTRLTVL.

V and J are TRBV5-8 and TRBJ1-6; 8 bases agree with TRBD1. CDR3 length: 17 residues. Per germline, CDR1 SGHTS and CDR2 YDEGEE. The ends lost 6 bases at V and 4 bases at J; junction bases unmatched: 12. In nucleotides, the CDR3 is TGTGCCAGCATCAACCCTGGGACAGGTTCTTATAATTCACCCCTCCACTTT. Translation: CASINPGTGSYNSPLHF.

The chain joins TRBV21-1 to TRBJ2-1. TRBV21-1 is flagged as a pseudogene. The CDR3 runs 17 residues. DNA for the CDR3: TGTGCCAGCAGCAAATACTGGATGGCCGATCAGTGGAATGAGCAGTTCTTC. Amino acids: CASSKYWMADQWNEQFF.